This passage covers 23 T cell receptor beta chains from one sample sequenced in a study of CD8 T cell repertoires and HIV-1 epitope variants. The antigens of these receptors remain unknown. TCRdb's copy holds only in-frame clones and misses some; the assay was immunoSEQ multiplex PCR. The data contain about 5,900 clones, about three fifths of them singletons. Source material: cultured CD8+ T cells derived from PBMCs. These receptors all stem from a male donor with HIV.

The gene calls are TRBV7-3 and TRBJ2-1; possible D gene TRBD1, 6 bases. Germline V gene data show CDR1 as SGHTA and CDR2 as FQGTGA. The CDR3 runs to 15 residues. The V and J ends lost 5 bases and 2 bases respectively, with 13 bases between them. The CDR3 here is CASSRMQGTYNEQFF. CDR3 bases: TGTGCCAGCAGCCGTATGCAGGGGACCTACAATGAGCAGTTCTTC.

The gene calls are TRBV5-1 and TRBJ1-4; D remains ambiguous. Germline CDR1 is SGHRS and CDR2 is YFSETQ. There are 15 residues in the CDR3. The ends were cut back, 0 bases at V and 0 bases at J, with 6 bases in the middle. The CDR3 DNA reads as TGCGCCAGCAGCTTGGGACCTGCAACTAATGAAAAACTGTTTTTT. This encodes CASSLGPATNEKLFF. Full variable domain (missing parts from reference TRBV5-1 and TRBJ1-4): KAGVTQTPRYLIKTRGQQVTLSCSPISGHRSVSWYQQTPGQGLQFLFEYFSETQRNKGNFPGRFSGRQFSNSRSEMNVSTLELGDSALYLCASSLGPATNEKLFFGSGTQLSVL.

CDR3 in amino acids: CASSPQEGAGGGETQYF. The CDR3 DNA is TGTGCCAGCAGCCCACAGGAGGGGGCAGGAGGTGGGGAGACCCAGTACTTC. The chain links TRBV11-2 to TRBJ2-5, with D possibly matching TRBD1 (7 bases). This CDR3 has 17 amino acids. The V gene lost 5 bases and the J gene lost 5 bases, with 24 bases spanning the gap. The germline V gene encodes CDR1 SGHAT and CDR2 FQNNGV.

This clone has just one count. Compared with germline, one end of the junction differs, possibly owing to a read error. Other DNA sequences in the sample encode the same CDR3. The chain is built from TRBV9 and TRBJ2-3, with TRBD2 identical over 9 bases. In germline, CDR1 is SGDLS, CDR2 YYNGEE. The CDR3 covers 16 residues. CDR3 protein: CASSVTGLAGPDTQYF. The DNA for the CDR3 is TGTGCCAGCAGCGTCACAGGGCTAGCGGGGCCAGATACACAGTATTTT.

This chain's CDR3 is CASGNNEQFF. The CDR3 DNA is TGTGCCTCCGGAAACAATGAGCAGTTCTTC. The J gene is TRBJ2-1, the V gene TRBV28; D is ambiguous. The germline V gene encodes CDR1 MDHEN and CDR2 SYDVKM. The germline V and J ends were trimmed by 11 bases and 5 bases, with 7 bases remaining between them. This CDR3 is built from 10 residues.

J is TRBJ2-7 and V is TRBV5-1, with TRBD1 matching 9 bases. The CDR3 loop spans 16 amino acids. CDR1 and CDR2 from the germline V gene are SGHRS and YFSETQ. The V gene end was trimmed by 4 bases and the J gene end by 1 base; junction bases not matched to a gene: 9. In DNA, the CDR3 is TGCGCCAGCAGCGGGGGGACAGGGACTGGATCCTACGAGCAGTACTTC. Amino acid sequence: CASSGGTGTGSYEQYF.

CDR3 residues: CASTSPRGGSLPLHF. CDR3 bases: TGTGCCAGCACGTCTCCTCGGGGCGGTTCACTTCCCCTCCACTTT. The chain joins TRBV6-5 to TRBJ1-6, with a weak D call TRBD1 (5 bases). The CDR3 is 15 amino acids. Trimming took 7 bases from V and 13 from J, leaving 23 bases between them. The germline V gene has CDR1 MNHEY and CDR2 SVGAGI.

This chain connects TRBV18 to TRBJ2-1; D is undetermined. CDR1 and CDR2 (germline): KGHSH, LQKENI. The ends were cut back, 2 bases at V and 8 bases at J, with 7 bases in the middle. The CDR3 has 12 amino acids. CDR3 sequence reads: CASSPLSDEQFF. DNA of the CDR3: TGTGCCAGCTCACCATTGTCGGATGAGCAGTTCTTC.

This chain joins TRBV2 and TRBJ1-1, with 7 bases aligning to TRBD1. The CDR3 contains 15 residues. Germline loops: CDR1 SNHLY, CDR2 FYNNEI. V lost 7 bases, J lost 0 bases, and 8 bases stayed unmatched. The CDR3 loop reads CASTETGSMNTEAFF. The CDR3 coding sequence is TGTGCCAGCACGGAGACAGGGAGTATGAACACTGAAGCTTTCTTT.

The chain employs TRBV11-3 and TRBJ1-1, with 10 nucleotides matching TRBD1. Germline CDR1 SGHNT, CDR2 YENEEA. This CDR3 contains 13 residues. V lost 6 bases to trimming and J lost 4 bases; unmatched junction nucleotides: 2. CDR3 loop: CASRDRGSTEAFF. DNA for the CDR3: TGTGCCAGCAGGGACAGGGGGTCCACTGAAGCTTTCTTT.

V gene TRBV19 combines with J gene TRBJ1-3; possible D gene TRBD1, 5 bases. CDR1 LNHDA and CDR2 SQIVND come from the germline V gene (reference sequence). The CDR3 totals 17 residues. V was trimmed by 2 bases and J by 0 bases, leaving 14 bases between them. The CDR3 DNA follows: TGTGCCAGTAGTATATCCCTTACAGGAACCTCTGGAAACACCATATATTTT. Its translation is CASSISLTGTSGNTIYF.

This chain uses TRBV14 with TRBJ2-3, with a possible D match to TRBD1 (6 bases). Per the germline V gene, CDR1 is SGHDN and CDR2 is FVKESK. Trimming stripped 1 base from V and 0 bases from J, with 8 bases between. The CDR3 runs 15 residues. CDR3 sequence (DNA): TGTGCCAGCAGCCAAGGTGGGACAAGCACAGATACGCAGTATTTT. As protein: CASSQGGTSTDTQYF.

This clone showed up just a few times. This sequence joins TRBV10-2 and TRBJ2-5; no reliable D call. V lost 0 bases to trimming and J lost 2 bases, with 22 bases between them. Germline V gives CDR1 WSHSY, CDR2 SAAADI. CDR3 length: 19 amino acids. This CDR3 reads CASSESYLVTAPAQETQYF. The CDR3 DNA reads TGCGCCAGCAGTGAGTCGTATTTAGTAACAGCCCCAGCACAAGAGACCCAGTACTTC.

The J gene is TRBJ1-2, the V gene TRBV10-3; D unclear. V gave up 0 bases and J gave up 5 bases, with 10 bases separating them. CDR1 and CDR2 (germline): ENHRY, SYGVKD. The CDR3 length is 14 residues. The CDR3 loop is CAISESPDTYGYTF. The CDR3 nucleotides are TGTGCCATCAGTGAGTCCCCTGACACATATGGCTACACCTTC.

The rearrangement joins TRBV27 to TRBJ1-5; TRBD1 might be the D (6 bases). V lost 0 bases and J 7 bases, leaving 10 bases between the germline ends. The length of the CDR3 is 14 residues. Looked up from germline, CDR1 is MNHEY and CDR2 is SMNVEV (reference sequence). Written as DNA, the CDR3 is TGTGCCAGCAGTTTATCGGGGGCGAGACAGCCCCAGCATTTT. It translates to CASSLSGARQPQHF.

The genes are TRBV2 and TRBJ2-3; either TRBD1 or TRBD2 may supply D (5 bases each). Trimming took off 7 bases at V and 2 bases at J, with 13 bases between the two ends. This CDR3 has 14 amino acids. Germline CDR1 is SNHLY and CDR2 is FYNNEI. In nucleotides, the CDR3 is TGTGCCAGCAATACCGGGACCCTCACAGATACGCAGTATTTT. This translates into CASNTGTLTDTQYF. Based on the CDR3 plus reference TRBV2 and TRBJ2-3, the full variable domain is EPEVTQTPSHQVTQMGQEVILRCVPISNHLYFYWYRQILGQKVEFLVSFYNNEISEKSEIFDDQFSVERPDGSNFTLKIRSTKLEDSAMYFCASNTGTLTDTQYFGPGTRLTVL.

This clone was recorded a few times. This chain joins TRBV9 and TRBJ2-7; TRBD1 might be the D (6 bases). The CDR3 spans 14 residues. Germline V gives CDR1 SGDLS, CDR2 YYNGEE. V gave up 0 bases and J gave up 6 bases, with 13 bases separating them. The CDR3 region is CASSVGSGGSEQYF. In DNA form, the CDR3 reads TGTGCCAGCAGCGTAGGTTCTGGGGGCAGCGAGCAGTACTTC.

The rearrangement links TRBV7-9 to TRBJ1-6; 8 positions match TRBD1. V lost 5 bases and J lost 14; bases outside the gene matches: 11. Germline V gene sequence: CDR1 SEHNR, CDR2 FQNEAQ (reference sequence). This CDR3 has 14 residues. The CDR3 reads CASSPDRGGEALHF. DNA for the CDR3: TGTGCCAGCAGCCCCGACAGGGGCGGAGAGGCCCTCCACTTT.

The chain links TRBV15 to TRBJ2-1; 7 bases align to TRBD2. Germline CDR1 is LNHNV and CDR2 is YYDKDF (reference sequence). The CDR3 consists of 18 residues. Trimming took 0 bases from V and 0 from J; bases not matched to a gene: 8. CDR3 protein: CATSRDLGGTISYNEQFF. In nucleotides, the CDR3 is TGTGCCACCAGCAGAGATCTTGGCGGGACTATCTCCTACAATGAGCAGTTCTTC. Using reference TRBV15 and TRBJ2-1 for the parts outside the CDR3, the full variable domain is DAMVIQNPRYQVTQFGKPVTLSCSQTLNHNVMYWYQQKSSQAPKLLFHYYDKDFNNEADTPDNFQSRRPNTSFCFLDIRSPGLGDTAMYLCATSRDLGGTISYNEQFFGPGTRLTVL.

The V call is TRBV19, the J call TRBJ1-1; 8 positions match TRBD1. The CDR3 totals 13 residues. Germline values: CDR1 LNHDA, CDR2 SQIVND (reference sequence). V shed 6 bases and J 3 bases; nucleotides not matched to a gene: 3. CDR3 in DNA: TGTGCCAGTAGGGCAGGGGGCTACACTGAAGCTTTCTTT. Translated: CASRAGGYTEAFF.

The rearrangement links TRBV19 to TRBJ2-1; possible D gene TRBD2, 6 bases. This CDR3 spans 12 amino acids. Per germline, CDR1 LNHDA and CDR2 SQIVND (reference sequence). The V end was cut by 9 bases, the J end by 8 bases, with 14 bases between. The CDR3 loop is CASGRGLDEQFF. The CDR3 DNA is TGTGCCAGCGGCCGGGGGTTAGATGAGCAGTTCTTC.

The chain links TRBV10-1 to TRBJ2-5; tentative D call: TRBD1 (6 bases). This CDR3 spans 15 amino acids. Trimming left V 8 bases short and J 1 base short, with 17 bases between. Germline loops: CDR1 WNHNN, CDR2 SYGVQD (reference sequence). The CDR3 sequence is CASRGTGCSQETQYF. The CDR3 DNA reads as TGCGCCAGCCGGGGAACAGGGTGTTCCCAAGAGACCCAGTACTTC.

The CDR3 DNA reads as TGCGCCAGCCAGTGGGGGGACACCGGGGAGCTGTTTTTT. It yields the protein CASQWGDTGELFF. The chain employs TRBV5-1 and TRBJ2-2; tentatively, D is TRBD2 (6 bases). Between the trimmed V and J ends, which lost 7 bases and 3 bases, there was a span of 10 bases. Germline CDR1 reads SGHRS; CDR2 reads YFSETQ. The CDR3 has 13 amino acids.